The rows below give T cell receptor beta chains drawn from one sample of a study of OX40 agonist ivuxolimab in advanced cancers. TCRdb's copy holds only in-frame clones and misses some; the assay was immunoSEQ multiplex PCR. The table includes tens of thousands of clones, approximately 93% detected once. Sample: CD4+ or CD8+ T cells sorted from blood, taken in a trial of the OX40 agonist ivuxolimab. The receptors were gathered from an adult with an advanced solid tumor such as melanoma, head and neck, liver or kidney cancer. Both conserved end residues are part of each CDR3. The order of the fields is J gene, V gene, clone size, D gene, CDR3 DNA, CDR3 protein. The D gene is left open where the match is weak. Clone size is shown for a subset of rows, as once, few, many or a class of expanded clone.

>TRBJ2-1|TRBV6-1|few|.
TGTGCCAGCAGTGATGGTCCTGGGGGTGAGCAGTTCTTC
CASSDGPGGEQFF
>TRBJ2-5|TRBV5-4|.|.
TGTGCCAGCAGCTTGGGGTCCGAGACCCAGTACTTC
CASSLGSETQYF
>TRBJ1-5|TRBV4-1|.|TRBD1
TGCGCCAGCAGCCAAGAGGACAGGGGAGGCTATAGCAATCAGCCCCAGCATTTT
CASSQEDRGGYSNQPQHF
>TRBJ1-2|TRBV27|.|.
TGTGCCAGCAGTCCTGGACAGCTAAACTATGGCTACACCTTC
CASSPGQLNYGYTF
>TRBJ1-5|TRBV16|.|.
TGTGCCAGCAGCCACGATGATCAGCCCCAGCATTTT
CASSHDDQPQHF
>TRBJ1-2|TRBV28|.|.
TGTGCCAGCAGACCGATAGGCTTTTATGGCTACACCTTC
CASRPIGFYGYTF
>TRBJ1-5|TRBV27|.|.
TGTGCCAGCAGTTTGACGGAATATCAGCCCCAGCATTTT
CASSLTEYQPQHF
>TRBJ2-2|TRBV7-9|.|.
TGTGCCAGCAGCCCGGGGACCAACACCGGGGAGCTGTTTTTT
CASSPGTNTGELFF
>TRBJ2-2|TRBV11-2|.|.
TGTGCCAGCAGCTTAGGGAGGGGAGGCCCCGACGGGGAGCTGTTTTTT
CASSLGRGGPDGELFF
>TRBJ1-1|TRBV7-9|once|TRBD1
TGTGCCAGCAGCTTGGGCAGGGGGAACGCTTTCTTT
CASSLGRGNAFF
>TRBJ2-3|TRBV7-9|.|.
TGTGCCAGCAGCCCTCCGACTATGGCGATAGCGACGCAGTATTTT
CASSPPTMAIATQYF
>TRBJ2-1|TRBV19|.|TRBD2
TGTGCCAGTAGTTTAACTAGCGGGGGGGCCCATGAGCAGTTCTTC
CASSLTSGGAHEQFF
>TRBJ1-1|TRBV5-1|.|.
TGCGCCAGCAGCTTGTATGTCGAGGCCCCCGAAGCTTTCTTT
CASSLYVEAPEAFF
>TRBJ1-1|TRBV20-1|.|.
TGCAGTGCTAGTCCGGGGCCTGAAGCTTTCTTT
CSASPGPEAFF
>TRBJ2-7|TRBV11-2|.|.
TGTGCCAGCAGCTTATGGAGCGGATACGAGCAGTACTTC
CASSLWSGYEQYF
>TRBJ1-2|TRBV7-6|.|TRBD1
TGTGCCAGCAGCACCGGGACAGGAGTTAATGGCTACACCTTC
CASSTGTGVNGYTF
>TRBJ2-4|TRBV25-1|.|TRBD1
TGTGCCAGCAGTGACGTGCAGGACAGGGCGTCTTTGTACTTC
CASSDVQDRASLYF
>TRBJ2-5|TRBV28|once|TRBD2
TGTGCCAGCACCCTGGCACGACTAGCGGAGACCCAGTACTTC
CASTLARLAETQYF
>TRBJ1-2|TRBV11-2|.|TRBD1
TGTGCCAGCAGCTTATTAAAAGGACAGGGTGGTAACTATGGCTACACCTTC
CASSLLKGQGGNYGYTF
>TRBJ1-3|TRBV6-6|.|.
TGTGCCAGCAGTATATCAGGAGGCGGTGGAAACACCATATATTTT
CASSISGGGGNTIYF
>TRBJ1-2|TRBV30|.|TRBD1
TGTGCCTGGAGTTCAGGGACAGGGATTGGGGGCTACACCTTC
CAWSSGTGIGGYTF
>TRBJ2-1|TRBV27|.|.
TGTGCCAGCAGTTTAGACAGCAGCTCCTACAATGAGCAGTTCTTC
CASSLDSSSYNEQFF
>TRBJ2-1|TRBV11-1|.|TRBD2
TGTGCCAGCAGCTTAGCGGGGGGGGAGAATGAGCAGTTCTTC
CASSLAGGENEQFF
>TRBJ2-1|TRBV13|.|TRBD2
TGTGCCAGCAGCCTCCTAGCGGGGGGCCTGTACAATGAGCAGTTCTTC
CASSLLAGGLYNEQFF
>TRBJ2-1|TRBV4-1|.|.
TGCGCCAGCAGTCAAGGGGTGGGTGAGCAGTTCTTC
CASSQGVGEQFF
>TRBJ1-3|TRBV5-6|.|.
TGTGCCAGCAGCTTGGGGGGAAACACCATATATTTT
CASSLGGNTIYF
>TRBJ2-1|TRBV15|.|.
TGTGCCACCAGCTCTCGGAGGGGCAATGAGCAGTTCTTC
CATSSRRGNEQFF
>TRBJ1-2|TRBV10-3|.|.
TGTGCCATCAGCGCGGGGGATCGGGGCTACACCTTC
CAISAGDRGYTF
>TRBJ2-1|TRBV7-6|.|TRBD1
TGTGCCAGCAGCTTAGCCGGACAGGCAGACTCCTACAATGAGCAGTTCTTC
CASSLAGQADSYNEQFF
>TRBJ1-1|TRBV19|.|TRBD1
TGTGCCAGTACCCCAGGACAGGATCCGAACACTGAAGCTTTCTTT
CASTPGQDPNTEAFF
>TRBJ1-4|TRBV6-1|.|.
TGTGCCAGCAGTGAAGACAGGACATATGCAACTAATGAAAAACTGTTTTTT
CASSEDRTYATNEKLFF
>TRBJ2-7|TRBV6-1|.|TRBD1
TGTGCCAGCAGTGAACCGGGACAGGGTTACGAGCAGTACTTC
CASSEPGQGYEQYF
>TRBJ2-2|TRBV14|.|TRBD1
TGTGCCAGCAGCCAGGGACCGGGACAGGGGTCCGGGGAGCTGTTTTTT
CASSQGPGQGSGELFF
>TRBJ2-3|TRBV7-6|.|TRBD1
TGTGCCAGCAGCCCTTACTGGACAGGGGGGAGCACAGATACGCAGTATTTT
CASSPYWTGGSTDTQYF
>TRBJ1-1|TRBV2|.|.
TGTGCCAGCAGTGTCCAGGGGAACACTGAAGCTTTCTTT
CASSVQGNTEAFF
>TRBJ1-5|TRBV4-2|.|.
TGTGCCAGCAGCCAAGGAACAGGGTTTGATCAGCCCCAGCATTTT
CASSQGTGFDQPQHF
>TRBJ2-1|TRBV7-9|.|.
TGTGCCAGCAGCTTAGGTGGGGGGCCGGTTGTTTCGTACAATGAGCAGTTCTTC
CASSLGGGPVVSYNEQFF
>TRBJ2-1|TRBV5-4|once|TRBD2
TGTGCCAGCAGCTTCAGGACTAGCGGGGGGCACTATGAGCAGTTCTTC
CASSFRTSGGHYEQFF
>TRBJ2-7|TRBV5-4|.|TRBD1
TGTGCCAGCAGCTTTGGTACAGGGGGCTACGAGCAGTACTTC
CASSFGTGGYEQYF
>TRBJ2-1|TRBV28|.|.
TGTGCCAGCAGTTATACGGGGTTCACCTACAATGAGCAGTTCTTC
CASSYTGFTYNEQFF
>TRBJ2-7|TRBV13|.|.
TGTGCCAGCAGCTTAGTTTCCTACGAGCAGTACTTC
CASSLVSYEQYF
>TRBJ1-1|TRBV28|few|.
TGTGCCAGCAGTTTATCCGACAGGACTGAAGCTTTCTTT
CASSLSDRTEAFF
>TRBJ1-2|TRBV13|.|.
TGTGCCAGCAGCTTAGGGGACAGCCCGATGAAGGGTTATGGCTACACCTTC
CASSLGDSPMKGYGYTF
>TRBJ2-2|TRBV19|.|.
TGTGCCAGTAGTATGGTAGGGGATAGGAACACCGGGGAGCTGTTTTTT
CASSMVGDRNTGELFF
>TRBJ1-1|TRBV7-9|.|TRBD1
TGTGCCAGCAGGACAGGGGCGAACACTGAAGCTTTCTTT
CASRTGANTEAFF
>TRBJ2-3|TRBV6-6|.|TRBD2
TGTGCCAGCAACCCGACTAGCGGGGGCGGGGATACGCAGTATTTT
CASNPTSGGGDTQYF
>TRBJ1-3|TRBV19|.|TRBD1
TGTGCCAGTAGTGCAGCACAGGGGTCCCTCGGAGACTCTGGAAACACCATATATTTT
CASSAAQGSLGDSGNTIYF
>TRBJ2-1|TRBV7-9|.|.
TGTGCCAGCAGCACAACGCAGGGAGGAGTAAACAATGAGCAGTTCTTC
CASSTTQGGVNNEQFF
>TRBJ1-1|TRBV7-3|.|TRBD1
TGTGCCAGCAGCTCAGGGGGTCACACTGAAGCTTTCTTT
CASSSGGHTEAFF
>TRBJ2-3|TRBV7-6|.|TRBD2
TGTGCCAGCAGCCAGTTGGAGTTAGCGGGGCCCACAGATACGCAGTATTTT
CASSQLELAGPTDTQYF
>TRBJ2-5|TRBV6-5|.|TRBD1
TGTGCCAGCAGTTACTCGAGGACAGGGCTTGAGACCCAGTACTTC
CASSYSRTGLETQYF
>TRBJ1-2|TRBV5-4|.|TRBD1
TGTGCCAGCAGCTCAGGGGGCGTCTATGGCTACACCTTC
CASSSGGVYGYTF
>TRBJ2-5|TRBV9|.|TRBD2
TGTGCCAGCAGCCGTGGGGGGGAAGAGACCCAGTACTTC
CASSRGGEETQYF
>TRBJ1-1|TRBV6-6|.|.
TGTGCCAGCAGTTACGCTGAAGGCAGAAACACTGAAGCTTTCTTT
CASSYAEGRNTEAFF
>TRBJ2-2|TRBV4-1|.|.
TGCGCCAGCAGCCAAGCAGGCGCCCTAGCAGGCACCGGGGAGCTGTTTTTT
CASSQAGALAGTGELFF